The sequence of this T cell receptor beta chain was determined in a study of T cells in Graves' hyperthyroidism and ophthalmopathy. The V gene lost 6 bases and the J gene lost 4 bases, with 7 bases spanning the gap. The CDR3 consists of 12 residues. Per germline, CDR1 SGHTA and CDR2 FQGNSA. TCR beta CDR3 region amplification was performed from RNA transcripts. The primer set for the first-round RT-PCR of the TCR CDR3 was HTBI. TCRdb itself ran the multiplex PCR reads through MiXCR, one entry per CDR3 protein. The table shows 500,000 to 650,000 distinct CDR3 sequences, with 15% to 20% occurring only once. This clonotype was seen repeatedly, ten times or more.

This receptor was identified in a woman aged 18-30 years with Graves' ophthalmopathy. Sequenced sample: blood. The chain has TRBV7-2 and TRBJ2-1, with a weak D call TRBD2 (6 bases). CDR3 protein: CASRLAYNEQFF. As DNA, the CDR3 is TGTGCCAGCAGACTAGCTTACAATGAGCAGTTCTTC.